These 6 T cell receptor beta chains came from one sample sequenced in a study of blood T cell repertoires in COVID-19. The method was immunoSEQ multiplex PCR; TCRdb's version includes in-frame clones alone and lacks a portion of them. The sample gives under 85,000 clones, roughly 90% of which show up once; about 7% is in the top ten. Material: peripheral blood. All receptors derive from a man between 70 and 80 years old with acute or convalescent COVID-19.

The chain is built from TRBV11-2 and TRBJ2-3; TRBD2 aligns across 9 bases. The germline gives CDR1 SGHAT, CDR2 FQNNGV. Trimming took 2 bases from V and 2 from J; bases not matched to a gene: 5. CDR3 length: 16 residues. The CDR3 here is CASSLRAGGFTDTQYF. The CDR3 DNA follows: TGTGCCAGCAGCTTACGGGCGGGGGGGTTCACAGATACGCAGTATTTT.

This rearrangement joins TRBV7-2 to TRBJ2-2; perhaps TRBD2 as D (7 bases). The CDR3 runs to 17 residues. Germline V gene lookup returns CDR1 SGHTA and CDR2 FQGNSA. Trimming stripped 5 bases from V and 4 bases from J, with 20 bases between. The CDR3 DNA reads TGTGCCAGCAGCCCTAGGGGTGGGAGGGGGGGCACCGGGGAGCTGTTTTTT. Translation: CASSPRGGRGGTGELFF. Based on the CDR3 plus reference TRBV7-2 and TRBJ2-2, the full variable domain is GAGVSQSPSNKVTEKGKDVELRCDPISGHTALYWYRQSLGQGLEFLIYFQGNSAPDKSGLPSDRFSAERTGGSVSTLTIQRTQQEDSAVYLCASSPRGGRGGTGELFFGEGSRLTVL.

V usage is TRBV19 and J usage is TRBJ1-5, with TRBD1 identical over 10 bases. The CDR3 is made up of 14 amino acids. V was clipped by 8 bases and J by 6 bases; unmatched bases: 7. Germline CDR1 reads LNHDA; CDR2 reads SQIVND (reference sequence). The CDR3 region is CASDRQGATQPQHF. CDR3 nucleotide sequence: TGTGCCAGTGACCGACAGGGGGCCACTCAGCCCCAGCATTTT.

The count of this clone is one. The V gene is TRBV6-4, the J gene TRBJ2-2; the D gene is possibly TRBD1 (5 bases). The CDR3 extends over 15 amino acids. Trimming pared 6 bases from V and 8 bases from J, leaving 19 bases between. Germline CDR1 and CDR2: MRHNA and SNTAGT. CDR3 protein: CASSAEGSRTGELFF. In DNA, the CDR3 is TGTGCCAGCAGCGCCGAAGGAAGTAGGACAGGGGAGCTGTTTTTT.

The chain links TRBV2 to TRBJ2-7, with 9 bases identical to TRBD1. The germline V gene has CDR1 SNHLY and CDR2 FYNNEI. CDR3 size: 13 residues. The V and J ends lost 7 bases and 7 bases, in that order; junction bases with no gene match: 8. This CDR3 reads CASTGIGTGEQYF. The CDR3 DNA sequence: TGTGCCAGCACGGGCATCGGGACAGGGGAGCAGTACTTC.

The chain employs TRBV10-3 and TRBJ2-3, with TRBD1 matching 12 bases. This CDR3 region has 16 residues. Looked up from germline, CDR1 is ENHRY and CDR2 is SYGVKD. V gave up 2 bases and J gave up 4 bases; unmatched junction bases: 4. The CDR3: CAISEGTGGWSDTQYF. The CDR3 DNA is TGTGCCATCAGTGAGGGGACAGGGGGCTGGTCAGATACGCAGTATTTT.